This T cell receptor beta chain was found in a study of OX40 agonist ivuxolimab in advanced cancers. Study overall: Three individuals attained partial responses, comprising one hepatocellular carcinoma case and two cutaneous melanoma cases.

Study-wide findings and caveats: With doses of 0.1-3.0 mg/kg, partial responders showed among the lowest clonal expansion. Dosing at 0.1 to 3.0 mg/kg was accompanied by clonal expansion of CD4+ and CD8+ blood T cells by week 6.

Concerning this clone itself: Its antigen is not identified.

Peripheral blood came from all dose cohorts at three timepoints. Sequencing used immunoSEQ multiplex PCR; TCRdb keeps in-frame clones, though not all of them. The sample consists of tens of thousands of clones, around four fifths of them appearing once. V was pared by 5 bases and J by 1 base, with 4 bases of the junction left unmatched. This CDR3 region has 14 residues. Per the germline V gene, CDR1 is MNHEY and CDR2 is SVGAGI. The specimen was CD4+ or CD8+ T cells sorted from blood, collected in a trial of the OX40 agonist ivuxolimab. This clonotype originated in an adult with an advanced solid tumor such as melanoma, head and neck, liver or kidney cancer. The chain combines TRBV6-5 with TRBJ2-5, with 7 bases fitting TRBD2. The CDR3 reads CASSRGGTQETQYF. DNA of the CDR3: TGTGCCAGCAGTCGCGGGGGAACCCAAGAGACCCAGTACTTC.